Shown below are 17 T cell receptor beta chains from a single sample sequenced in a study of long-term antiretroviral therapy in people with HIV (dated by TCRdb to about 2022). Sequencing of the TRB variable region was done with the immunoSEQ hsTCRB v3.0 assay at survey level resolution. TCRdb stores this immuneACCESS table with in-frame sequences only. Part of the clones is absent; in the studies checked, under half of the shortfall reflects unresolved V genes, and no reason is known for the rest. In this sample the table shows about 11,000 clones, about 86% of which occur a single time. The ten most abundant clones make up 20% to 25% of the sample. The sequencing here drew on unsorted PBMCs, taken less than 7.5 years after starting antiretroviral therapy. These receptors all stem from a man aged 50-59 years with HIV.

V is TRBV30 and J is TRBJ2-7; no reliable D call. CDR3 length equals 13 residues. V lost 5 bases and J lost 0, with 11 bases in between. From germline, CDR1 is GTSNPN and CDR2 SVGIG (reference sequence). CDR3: CAWRDQASYEQYF. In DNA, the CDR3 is TGTGCCTGGCGTGACCAAGCCTCCTACGAGCAGTACTTC.

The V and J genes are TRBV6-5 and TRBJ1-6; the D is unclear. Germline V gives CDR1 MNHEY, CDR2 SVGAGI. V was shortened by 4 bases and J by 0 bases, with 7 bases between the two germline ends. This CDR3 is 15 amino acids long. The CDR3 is CASSLASSYNSPLHF. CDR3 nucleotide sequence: TGTGCCAGCAGTTTGGCGAGCTCCTATAATTCACCCCTCCACTTT.

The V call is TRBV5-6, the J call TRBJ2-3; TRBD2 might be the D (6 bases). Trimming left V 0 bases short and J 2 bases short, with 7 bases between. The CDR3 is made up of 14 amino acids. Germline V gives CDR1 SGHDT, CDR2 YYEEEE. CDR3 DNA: TGTGCCAGCAGCTTGGCGGGGGTCACAGATACGCAGTATTTT. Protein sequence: CASSLAGVTDTQYF.

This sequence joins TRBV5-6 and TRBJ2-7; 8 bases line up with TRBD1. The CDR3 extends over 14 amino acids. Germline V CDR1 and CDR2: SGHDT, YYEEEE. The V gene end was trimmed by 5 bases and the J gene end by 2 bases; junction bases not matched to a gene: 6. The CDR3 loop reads CASSLSGGAYEQYF. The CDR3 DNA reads TGTGCCAGCAGTTTGTCAGGGGGCGCCTACGAGCAGTACTTC.

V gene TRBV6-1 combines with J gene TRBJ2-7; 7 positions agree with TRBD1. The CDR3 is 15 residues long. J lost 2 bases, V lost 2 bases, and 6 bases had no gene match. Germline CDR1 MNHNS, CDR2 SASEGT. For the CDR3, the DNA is TGTGCCAGCAGTGAATTGAGTACAGGGGCCTACGAGCAGTACTTC. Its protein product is CASSELSTGAYEQYF.

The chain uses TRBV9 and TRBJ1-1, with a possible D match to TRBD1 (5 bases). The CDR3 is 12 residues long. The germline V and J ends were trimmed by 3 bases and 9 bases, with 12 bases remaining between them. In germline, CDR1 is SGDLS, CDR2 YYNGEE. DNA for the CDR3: TGTGCCAGCAGCGGTGACAGCTCCCAAGCTTTCTTT. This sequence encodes CASSGDSSQAFF.

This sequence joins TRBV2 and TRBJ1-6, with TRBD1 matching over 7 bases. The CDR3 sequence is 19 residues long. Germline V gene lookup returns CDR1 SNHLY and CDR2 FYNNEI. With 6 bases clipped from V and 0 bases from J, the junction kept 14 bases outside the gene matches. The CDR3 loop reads CASRRTGLTDHSYNSPLHF. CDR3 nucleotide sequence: TGTGCCAGCAGAAGGACAGGCTTGACCGATCACTCCTATAATTCACCCCTCCACTTT. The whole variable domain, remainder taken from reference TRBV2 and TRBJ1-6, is EPEVTQTPSHQVTQMGQEVILRCVPISNHLYFYWYRQILGQKVEFLVSFYNNEISEKSEIFDDQFSVERPDGSNFTLKIRSTKLEDSAMYFCASRRTGLTDHSYNSPLHFGNGTRLTVT.

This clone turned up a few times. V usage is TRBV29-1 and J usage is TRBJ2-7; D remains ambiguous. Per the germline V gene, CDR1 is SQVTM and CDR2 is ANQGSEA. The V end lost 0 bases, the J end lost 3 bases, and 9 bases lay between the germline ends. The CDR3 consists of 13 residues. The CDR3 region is CSVEDKLGYEQYF. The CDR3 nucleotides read TGCAGCGTTGAAGATAAGTTGGGCTACGAGCAGTACTTC.

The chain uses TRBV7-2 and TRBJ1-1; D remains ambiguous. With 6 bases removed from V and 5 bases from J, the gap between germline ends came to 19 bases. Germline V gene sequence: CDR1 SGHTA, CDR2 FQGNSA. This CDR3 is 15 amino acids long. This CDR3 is CASSPVLTFETEAFF. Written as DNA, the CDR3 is TGTGCCAGCAGTCCAGTACTGACTTTCGAAACTGAAGCTTTCTTT.

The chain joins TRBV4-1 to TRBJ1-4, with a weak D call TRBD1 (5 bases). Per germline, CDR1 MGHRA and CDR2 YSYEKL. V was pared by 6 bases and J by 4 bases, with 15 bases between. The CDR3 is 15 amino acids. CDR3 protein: CASSHMTGGNEKLFF. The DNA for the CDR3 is TGCGCCAGCAGTCATATGACGGGGGGTAATGAAAAACTGTTTTTT.

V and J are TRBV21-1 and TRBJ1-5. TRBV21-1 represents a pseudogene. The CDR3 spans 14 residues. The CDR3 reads CASSAGRINQPQHF. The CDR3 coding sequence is TGTGCCAGCAGCGCCGGACGGATAAATCAGCCCCAGCATTTT.

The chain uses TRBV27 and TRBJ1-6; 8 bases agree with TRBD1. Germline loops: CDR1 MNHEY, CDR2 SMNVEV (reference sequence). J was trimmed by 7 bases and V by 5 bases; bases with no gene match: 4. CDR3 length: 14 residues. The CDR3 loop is CASSPGTGNSPLHF. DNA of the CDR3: TGTGCCAGCAGTCCCGGGACAGGCAATTCACCCCTCCACTTT.

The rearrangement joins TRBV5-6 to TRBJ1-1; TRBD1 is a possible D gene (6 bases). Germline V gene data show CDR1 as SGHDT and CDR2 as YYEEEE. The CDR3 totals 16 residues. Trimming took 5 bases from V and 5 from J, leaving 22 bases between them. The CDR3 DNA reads TGTGCCAGCAGTCTGTTCGGGGGCAAGGGAAGAACTGAAGCTTTCTTT. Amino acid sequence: CASSLFGGKGRTEAFF.

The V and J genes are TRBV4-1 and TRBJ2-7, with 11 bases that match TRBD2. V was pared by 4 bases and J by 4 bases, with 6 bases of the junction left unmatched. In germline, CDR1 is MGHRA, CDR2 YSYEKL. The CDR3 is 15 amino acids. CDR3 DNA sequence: TGCGCCAGCAGCCTTCGGGCTAGCGGGGGGTACGAGCAGTACTTC. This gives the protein CASSLRASGGYEQYF.

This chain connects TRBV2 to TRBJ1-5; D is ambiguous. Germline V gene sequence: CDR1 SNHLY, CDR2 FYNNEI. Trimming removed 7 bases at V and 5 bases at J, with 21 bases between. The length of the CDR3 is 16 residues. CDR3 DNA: TGTGCCAGCACCGCCCCGCAGGACGGACCTGATCAGCCCCAGCATTTT. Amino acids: CASTAPQDGPDQPQHF.

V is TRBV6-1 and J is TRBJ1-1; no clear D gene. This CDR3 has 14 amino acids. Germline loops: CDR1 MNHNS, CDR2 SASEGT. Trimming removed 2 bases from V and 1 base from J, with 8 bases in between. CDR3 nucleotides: TGTGCCAGCAGTGAATTGGCAGAGAACACTGAAGCTTTCTTT. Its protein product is CASSELAENTEAFF.

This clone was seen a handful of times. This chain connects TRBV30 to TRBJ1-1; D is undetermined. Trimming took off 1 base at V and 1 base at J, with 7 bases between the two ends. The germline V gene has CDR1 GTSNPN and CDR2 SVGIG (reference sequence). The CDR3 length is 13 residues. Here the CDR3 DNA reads TGTGCCTGGAGTGCACTGCCGAACACTGAAGCTTTCTTT. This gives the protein CAWSALPNTEAFF.